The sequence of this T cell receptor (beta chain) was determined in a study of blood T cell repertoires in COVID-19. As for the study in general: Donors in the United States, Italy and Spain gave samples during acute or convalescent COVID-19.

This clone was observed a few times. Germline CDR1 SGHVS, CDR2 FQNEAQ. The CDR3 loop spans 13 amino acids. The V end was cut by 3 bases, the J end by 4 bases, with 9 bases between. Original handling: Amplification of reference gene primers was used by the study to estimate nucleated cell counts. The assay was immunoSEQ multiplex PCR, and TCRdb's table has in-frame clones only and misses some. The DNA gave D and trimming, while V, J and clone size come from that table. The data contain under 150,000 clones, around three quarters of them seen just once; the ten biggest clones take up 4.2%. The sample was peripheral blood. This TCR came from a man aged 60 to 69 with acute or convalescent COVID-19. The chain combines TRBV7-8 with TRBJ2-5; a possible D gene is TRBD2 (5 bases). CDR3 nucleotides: TGTGCCAGCAGCTTCGCTGCGGGAGAGACCCAGTACTTC. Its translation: CASSFAAGETQYF.